The entry below gives a single T cell receptor (beta chain) sequence along with its context. The sample comes from a study of shared clonotypes between healthy human individuals. Assay used: immunoSEQ multiplex PCR; TCRdb lists only in-frame clones, some missing. The data show some 2,000,000 clones, with 85% to 95% seen just once and 0.1% to 0.15% held by the top ten. Trimming removed 1 base from V and 2 bases from J, with 12 bases in between. In germline, CDR1 is SGHAT, CDR2 FQNNGV. This CDR3 spans 15 amino acids. The sequence was obtained from a man aged 18 to 35 in good health. The rearrangement joins TRBV11-2 to TRBJ2-7, with D maybe TRBD2 (6 bases). The source material was naive CD4+ T cells sorted from blood. The subset is: CD45RA+ positively selected. The CDR3 loop reads CASSLVRGEAYEQYF. The CDR3 region has the DNA TGTGCCAGCAGCTTAGTTCGAGGGGAGGCCTACGAGCAGTACTTC. Together with reference TRBV11-2 and TRBJ2-7, the CDR3 gives the full variable domain: EAGVAQSPRYKIIEKRQSVAFWCNPISGHATLYWYQQILGQGPKLLIQFQNNGVVDDSQLPKDRFSAERLKGVDSTLKIQPAKLEDSAVYLCASSLVRGEAYEQYFGPGTRLTVT.